A selection of T cell receptor beta chains follows, all from one sample in a study of cytomegalovirus exposure and HLA in healthy donors. The assay was immunoSEQ multiplex PCR, and TCRdb's table has in-frame clones only and misses some. The table lists 100,000 to 150,000 clones, roughly 72% of them singletons. Specimen: PBMCs. The receptors here all came from a woman aged 50 to 60 in good health and CMV-seronegative. The conserved cysteine and the conserved F or W are not part of the CDR3 here.

TRBV6-1	12	TRBJ2-3	ASNTGVWTDTQY
TRBV2	11	TRBJ1-2	ASSEANRGGYT
TRBV9	13	TRBJ2-3	ASSVAQRATDTQY
TRBV19	13	TRBJ1-4	ASSSLGGSREKLF
TRBV5-4	14	TRBJ2-7	ASSSPRTGSGYEQY
TRBV27	12	TRBJ2-7	ASSRSFRGYEQY
TRBV30	13	TRBJ2-2	AWSVFSRATGELF
TRBV30	11	TRBJ1-1	AWTEQGAAEAF
TRBV5-1	14	TRBJ2-5	ASSLDGQGIGETQY
TRBV28	14	TRBJ1-3	ASSYVVGGIGNTIY
TRBV19	14	TRBJ2-3	ASSPPGTGITDTQY
TRBV5-1	12	TRBJ1-1	ASSYRGLRTEAF
TRBV9	12	TRBJ2-5	ASSVAVSGETQY
TRBV5-1	10	TRBJ1-1	ASSLRDTEAF
TRBV28	14	TRBJ2-7	ASSPRGSGRSYEQY
TRBV5-1	13	TRBJ2-1	ASSLGLAGVDEQF